Listed below are T cell receptor beta chains from one sample, sequenced in a study of blood T cell repertoires in COVID-19. Repertoires were generated with immunoSEQ multiplex PCR, while TCRdb's copy carries only in-frame clones and drops some. The table has about 100,000 clones, around 88% seen once. Source material: peripheral blood. These receptors all stem from a human donor in a cohort sampled during active COVID-19. The CDR3 runs from the conserved cysteine through the conserved F or W. Each record gives: clone size, V gene, D gene, J gene, CDR3 DNA, CDR3 protein. A D gene is named only where the DNA matches it firmly. Clone size is given for some rows only: seen once, a few or many times, or a class if the clone is expanded.

>.|TRBV5-4|TRBD1|TRBJ1-6
TGTGCCAGCAGGCAAACAAACAGGGGCTCTAATTCACCCCTCCACTTT
CASRQTNRGSNSPLHF
>once|TRBV6-5|TRBD1|TRBJ2-7
TGTGCCAGCAGTCGAGGACAGGGTTCTTCCTACGAGCAGTACTTC
CASSRGQGSSYEQYF
>once|TRBV10-3|TRBD1|TRBJ2-7
TGTGCCATCAACCGGGACAGGGACTACGAGCAGTACTTC
CAINRDRDYEQYF
>.|TRBV12-2|.|TRBJ1-6
TGTGCAAGTCGCTCCTCAGGGGGTGTGAGCAATTCACCCCTCCACTTT
CASRSSGGVSNSPLHF
>.|TRBV3-1/TRBV3-2|.|TRBJ2-2
TGTGCCAGCAGCCTTACGGCGGGGAACACCGGGGAGCTGTTTTTT
CASSLTAGNTGELFF
>.|TRBV5-1|.|TRBJ1-3
TGCGCCAGCAGCTTTGGAGACTCTGGAAACACCATATATTTT
CASSFGDSGNTIYF
>.|TRBV6-5|TRBD1|TRBJ1-6
TGTGCCAGCAGTCGAACACAGGGGCAGAGCTCACCCCTCCACTTT
CASSRTQGQSSPLHF
>once|TRBV5-1|.|TRBJ2-3
TGCGCCAGCAGCGTCCCTAGCACAGATACGCAGTATTTT
CASSVPSTDTQYF
>.|TRBV7-3|TRBD2|TRBJ2-1
TGTGCCAGCAGCTTAAATGTCCGACAATCGGGACTAGCGGGAGAAAATGAGCAGTTCTTC
CASSLNVRQSGLAGENEQFF
>.|TRBV7-2|TRBD1|TRBJ1-5
TGTGCCAGCAGCCGGGACAGGGGTGAGCCCCAGCATTTT
CASSRDRGEPQHF
>.|TRBV30|.|TRBJ1-1
TGTGCCTGGAGTCCCACGACAGGGAACACTGAAGCTTTCTTT
CAWSPTTGNTEAFF
>.|TRBV7-9|TRBD2|TRBJ2-5
TGTGCCAGCAGTTCAGCTCCCGGACTAGCGGAAGAGACCCAGTACTTC
CASSSAPGLAEETQYF
>.|TRBV30|TRBD1|TRBJ1-5
TGTGCCTGGAGTCGGACAGGGGACAAGCCCCAGCATTTT
CAWSRTGDKPQHF
>.|TRBV28|TRBD1|TRBJ1-4
TGTGCCAGCAGTTTAGGACAGGGAGGTAATGAAAAACTGTTTTTT
CASSLGQGGNEKLFF
>.|TRBV28|.|TRBJ2-1
TGTGCCAGCCTACGGGAGAATGGCTACAATGAGCAGTTCTTC
CASLRENGYNEQFF
>.|TRBV7-8|TRBD1|TRBJ2-3
TGTGCCAGCAGCCCCCGCAGGGGGCAGAGGACAGATACGCAGTATTTT
CASSPRRGQRTDTQYF
>.|TRBV28|TRBD1|TRBJ1-2
TGTGCCAGCAGTCCCCAAGGACAGGGGCTTAACTATGGCTACACCTTC
CASSPQGQGLNYGYTF
>.|TRBV14|.|TRBJ2-7
TGTGCCAGCAGCCAAGTTCTAGCGCGAAGCTCCTACGAGCAGTACTTC
CASSQVLARSSYEQYF
>.|TRBV3-1/TRBV3-2|.|TRBJ1-2
TGTGCCAGCAATCTCTTGGGGGCGGGTGGCTACACCTTC
CASNLLGAGGYTF
>.|TRBV28|TRBD2|TRBJ2-1
TGTGCCACCCCATTGGGAAGCGGGGGTTTCCCGAGCCGGTTCTTC
CATPLGSGGFPSRFF
>.|TRBV7-2|.|TRBJ1-5
TGTGCCAGCAGCTTCGGGGGGCTCGGTCAGCCCCAGCATTTT
CASSFGGLGQPQHF
>.|TRBV27|TRBD1|TRBJ2-7
TGTGCCAGCAGTTATGGGACAGAGCCCTACGAGCAGTACTTC
CASSYGTEPYEQYF
>.|TRBV19|.|TRBJ2-2
TGTGCCAGTAACGGACACCTAGTTACCGGGGAGCTGTTTTTT
CASNGHLVTGELFF
>.|TRBV19|.|TRBJ2-7
TGTGCCAGTAGCCCCTCAGCGGCTTCCTACGAGCAGTACTTC
CASSPSAASYEQYF
>.|TRBV5-1|.|TRBJ2-7
TGCGCCAGCAGCTTGGAGGGGCGAAGTAGACACGAGCAGTACTTC
CASSLEGRSRHEQYF
>.|TRBV7-9|.|TRBJ2-5
TGTGCCAGCAGCTTCCGGGGTTCAGAGACCCAGTACTTC
CASSFRGSETQYF
>.|TRBV7-9|TRBD2|TRBJ2-1
TGTGCCAGCAGCTATCTTTTTAGCGGGAGGGGGACCTACAATGAGCAGTTCTTC
CASSYLFSGRGTYNEQFF
>.|TRBV5-1|.|TRBJ2-6
TGCGCCAGCCGGGACTCTGGGGCCAACGTCCTGACTTTC
CASRDSGANVLTF
>.|TRBV3-1/TRBV3-2|.|TRBJ1-5
TGTGCCAGCAGCCAGGGGGGAATAATAGGCAATCAGCCCCAGCATTTT
CASSQGGIIGNQPQHF
>.|TRBV4-2|TRBD1|TRBJ2-7
TGTGCCAGCAGCAGCCGGGACAGGGGAATCCCCTACGAGCAGTACTTC
CASSSRDRGIPYEQYF
>.|TRBV2|TRBD1|TRBJ1-3
TGTGCCAGCAGGGGGACAGGTGCCCACTCTGGAAACACCATATATTTT
CASRGTGAHSGNTIYF
>.|TRBV4-1|TRBD1|TRBJ2-2
TGCGCCAGCAGGCGGGACAGGGGGGGCGCCGGTGGCGGGGAGCTGTTTTTT
CASRRDRGGAGGGELFF
>.|TRBV5-1|TRBD1|TRBJ2-5
TGCGCCAGCAGCCTCAGGGGGTCCCAAGAGACCCAGTACTTC
CASSLRGSQETQYF
>few|TRBV19|TRBD2|TRBJ2-1
TGTGCCAGTCATGGGACTATGAACAATGAGCAGTTCTTC
CASHGTMNNEQFF
>.|TRBV5-5|TRBD1|TRBJ1-1
TGTGCCAGCAGCTTGGTCTTTGGGACAGCGAACACTGAAGCTTTCTTT
CASSLVFGTANTEAFF
>few|TRBV10-3|TRBD2|TRBJ2-1
TGTGCCATCAAAGTAGCGGGAGTTAATGAGCAGTTCTTC
CAIKVAGVNEQFF